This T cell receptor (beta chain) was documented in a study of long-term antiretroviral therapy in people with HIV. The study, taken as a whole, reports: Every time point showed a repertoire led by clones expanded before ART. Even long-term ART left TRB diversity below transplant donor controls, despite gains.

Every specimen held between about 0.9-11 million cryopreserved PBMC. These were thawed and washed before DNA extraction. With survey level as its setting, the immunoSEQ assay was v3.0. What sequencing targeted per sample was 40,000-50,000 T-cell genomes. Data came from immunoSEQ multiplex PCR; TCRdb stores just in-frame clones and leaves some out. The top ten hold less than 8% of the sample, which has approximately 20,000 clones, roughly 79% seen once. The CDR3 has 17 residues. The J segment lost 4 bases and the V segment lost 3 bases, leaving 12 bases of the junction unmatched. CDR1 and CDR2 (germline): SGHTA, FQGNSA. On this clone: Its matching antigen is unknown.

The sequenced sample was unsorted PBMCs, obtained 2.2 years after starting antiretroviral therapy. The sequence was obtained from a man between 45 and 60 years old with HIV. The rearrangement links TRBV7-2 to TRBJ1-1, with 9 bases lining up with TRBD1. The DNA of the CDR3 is TGTGCCAGCAGCTTGGCCTCCACAGGGGGCGCCGGCACTGAAGCTTTCTTT. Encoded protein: CASSLASTGGAGTEAFF.